The rows below give T cell receptor beta chains drawn from one sample of a study of blood T cell repertoires in COVID-19. Here immunoSEQ multiplex PCR was the method, and the copy in TCRdb shows in-frame clones only, minus some. Of about 240,000 clones in the sample, around 87% were seen once. The sequenced sample consisted of peripheral blood. These receptors originate from an older woman with active or convalescent COVID-19. CDR3s include the opening cysteine and the closing phenylalanine or tryptophan. D genes are given only for firm matches. Clone size is given for some rows only: seen once, a few or many times, or a class if the clone is expanded.

TRBV24-1,TRBD1,TRBJ1-1,16,-,CATSEGPGTGSTEAFF,TGTGCCACCAGTGAGGGGCCCGGGACAGGGTCCACTGAAGCTTTCTTT
TRBV6-2/TRBV6-3,-,TRBJ2-7,13,-,CASSPLPPDEQYF,TGTGCCAGCAGTCCCCTCCCCCCAGACGAGCAGTACTTC
TRBV5-6,-,TRBJ1-2,16,-,CASSLDRTAVTYGYTF,TGTGCCAGCAGCCTCGACCGGACAGCCGTTACCTATGGCTACACCTTC
TRBV18,-,TRBJ2-1,13,-,CASSPSVYNEQFF,TGTGCCAGCTCACCTTCAGTTTACAATGAGCAGTTCTTC
TRBV2,-,TRBJ1-3,17,-,CASSEEPLGDFGNTIYF,TGTGCCAGCAGTGAAGAACCCTTGGGAGATTTTGGAAACACCATATATTTT
TRBV6-2/TRBV6-3,-,TRBJ2-3,11,-,CASSQGHTQYF,TGTGCCAGCAGCCAGGGGCATACGCAGTATTTT
TRBV5-1,TRBD1,TRBJ2-7,14,-,CASSSGTVSGEQYF,TGCGCCAGCAGCTCGGGGACAGTCAGCGGCGAGCAGTACTTC
TRBV6-6,TRBD2,TRBJ2-1,15,-,CASCPERGGSYEQFF,TGTGCCAGCTGCCCAGAGCGGGGGGGCAGCTATGAGCAGTTCTTC
TRBV9,TRBD2,TRBJ2-1,16,-,CASSVVGGAGGREQFF,TGTGCCAGCAGCGTAGTAGGAGGAGCGGGGGGCCGGGAGCAGTTCTTC
TRBV5-4,-,TRBJ1-2,14,-,CASSLVGVGYGYTF,TGTGCCAGCAGCTTGGTCGGGGTGGGTTATGGCTACACCTTC
TRBV14,-,TRBJ1-2,13,-,CASSKDNSYGYTF,TGTGCCAGCAGCAAGGACAACTCCTATGGCTACACCTTC
TRBV24-1,-,TRBJ1-2,11,-,CATSGIDGYTF,TGTGCCACTTCAGGGATCGACGGCTACACCTTC
TRBV7-6,-,TRBJ1-2,14,-,CASSPQPVNYGYTF,TGTGCCAGCAGCCCCCAACCGGTTAACTATGGCTACACCTTC
TRBV6-5,-,TRBJ1-1,14,-,CASSRGRGDTEAFF,TGTGCCAGCAGTAGGGGGAGGGGGGACACTGAAGCTTTCTTT
TRBV5-1,-,TRBJ1-1,14,-,CASSLGVLNTEAFF,TGCGCCAGCAGCTTGGGAGTCCTGAACACTGAAGCTTTCTTT
TRBV19,-,TRBJ1-2,14,-,CASSIGGREYGYTF,TGTGCCAGTAGTATTGGGGGCAGAGAGTATGGCTACACCTTC
TRBV25-1,TRBD1,TRBJ1-6,15,-,CASSALQGAYSPLHF,TGTGCCAGCAGTGCCTTACAGGGGGCATATTCACCCCTCCACTTT
TRBV9,-,TRBJ1-1,17,-,CASSASGPRTENTEAFF,TGTGCCAGCAGCGCCTCCGGTCCTAGGACAGAGAACACTGAAGCTTTCTTT
TRBV2,-,TRBJ2-4,14,-,CASSDYAGENIQYF,TGTGCCAGCAGTGATTACGCAGGGGAAAACATTCAGTACTTC
TRBV7-2,TRBD1,TRBJ1-5,15,-,CASSLGTGGKQPQHF,TGTGCCAGCAGCTTAGGGACAGGGGGTAAACAGCCCCAGCATTTT
TRBV6-5,TRBD1,TRBJ1-2,12,-,CASRQGAEGYTF,TGTGCCAGTAGACAGGGGGCCGAGGGCTACACCTTC
TRBV24-1,-,TRBJ1-2,15,few,CATSDLAVTRGGYTF,TGTGCCACCAGTGATTTGGCGGTGACTCGAGGGGGCTACACCTTC
TRBV7-2,TRBD1,TRBJ1-5,18,-,CASSLFPPGQDSNQPQHF,TGTGCCAGCAGCTTATTCCCACCGGGACAGGATAGCAATCAGCCCCAGCATTTT
TRBV6-2/TRBV6-3,-,TRBJ1-5,14,-,CASSLGGDNQPQHF,TGTGCCAGCAGTCTGGGAGGGGACAATCAGCCCCAGCATTTT